This entry is about one T cell receptor (beta chain). This clone's antigen is unknown. Within one base of it there is no much larger clone, and no base qualities were kept. This entry is derived from a study of control samples from healthy donors and cancer patients (TCRdb year 2020). To prepare the library, the immunoSEQ multiplex PCR assay was applied. Entries here come from immuneACCESS through TCRdb and include only in-frame sequences with V and J called. Some clones fail to appear in such tables; in the studies checked, an unresolved V gene covers under half of the shortfall, and the cause of the remainder is unknown. Present in this sample are approximately 69,000 clones, approximately 90% of which were seen just once. Around 5.1% of the sample lies in the top ten. There are 12 amino acids in the CDR3, from cysteine to phenylalanine inclusive. Of the read, only the CDR3 DNA is kept; its 36 bases are in frame from base 1. A distance of 12 bases separates the germline ends of V and J, which lose 8 bases and 4 bases respectively. As encoded in the germline V gene, CDR1 is MRHNA while CDR2 is SNTAGT.

The sequencing input was PBMCs. The clonotype was recovered from a man aged 55-75 years with colorectal cancer. The chain was built from TRBV6-4 and TRBJ2-7; confidence is insufficient to name the D gene. The DNA sequence is TGTGCCAGCCCCGATACATCTTACGAGCAGTACTTC. Translated, it gives CASPDTSYEQYF.